This TCR beta chain stems from a study of blood T cells in healthy people across ages. Study results and caveats: Roughly linear declines in TCR beta diversity per million T cells occurred with age. Samples with more naive T cells showed higher observed beta diversity.

PCR was performed a second time for roughly 6 to 12 cycles using a sample-barcoded 5' primer and a J-beta primer mix. TCRdb fed the 5' RACE reads into MiXCR, producing one record per CDR3 protein. The top ten hold about 14% of the sample, which has over 500,000 distinct CDR3 sequences, approximately 52% seen once. This CDR3 spans 14 amino acids. V lost 5 bases and J lost 4, with 17 bases in between. From germline, CDR1 is SQVTM and CDR2 ANQGSEA. Whenever a sample was processed, at least 6.5 million PBMCs were isolated. Many counts were recorded for this clonotype. Its target is unknown. The receptor was isolated from an elderly woman in good health. J is TRBJ2-5 and V is TRBV29-1; a weak D match, TRBD2 (5 bases). Sequenced material: blood. The CDR3, as DNA: TGCAGCGTTCGGACTGGTTTATTGGGAGAGACCCAGTACTTC. Amino acid sequence: CSVRTGLLGETQYF.